This T cell receptor (beta chain) was sequenced in a study of T cell repertoires in cytomegalovirus infection. Study-wide context: Public TCR beta signatures provided an indication of both CMV infection and a matching HLA type. Findings and limits, study-wide: Adding up the frequency of public TCR beta families identified people who carried CMV plus the relevant HLA. The ex vivo response was dominated by HLA-C-restricted CMV-specific TCR beta clonotypes.

This clonotype was picked up a small number of times. The antigen is unknown. TCRdb passed the reads through MiXCR, listing each CDR3 protein once. The table shows around 94,000 distinct CDR3 sequences, with 16% occurring only once. V shed 6 bases, J shed 1 base, and the junction held 7 bases outside the gene matches. The CDR3 is made up of 16 amino acids. The germline V gene encodes CDR1 SNHLY and CDR2 FYNNEI. This chain links TRBV2 with TRBJ1-5; 9 bases are shared with TRBD1. Sequenced: PBMCs. The sequence was collected from a human donor in good health (CMV status not recorded). Some clones in this sample may be carry-over from other donors' samples. The CDR3 DNA follows: TGTGCCAGCAGGGGGGACAGGGAGGAAAGCAATCAGCCCCAGCATTTT. Its protein product is CASRGDREESNQPQHF.